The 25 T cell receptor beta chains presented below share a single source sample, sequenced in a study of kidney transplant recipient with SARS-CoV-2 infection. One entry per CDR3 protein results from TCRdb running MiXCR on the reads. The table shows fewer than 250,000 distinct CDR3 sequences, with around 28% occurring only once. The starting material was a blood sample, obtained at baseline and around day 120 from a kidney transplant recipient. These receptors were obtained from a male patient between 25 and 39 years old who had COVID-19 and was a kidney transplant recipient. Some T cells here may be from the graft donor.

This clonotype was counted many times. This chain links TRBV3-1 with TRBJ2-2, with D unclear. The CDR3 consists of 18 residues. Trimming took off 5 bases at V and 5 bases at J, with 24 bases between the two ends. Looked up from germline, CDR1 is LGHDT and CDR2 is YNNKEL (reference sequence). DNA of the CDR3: TGTGCCAGCAGCAGTACAACTCCCATTTCAGGCTTGACCGGGGAGCTGTTTTTT. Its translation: CASSSTTPISGLTGELFF.

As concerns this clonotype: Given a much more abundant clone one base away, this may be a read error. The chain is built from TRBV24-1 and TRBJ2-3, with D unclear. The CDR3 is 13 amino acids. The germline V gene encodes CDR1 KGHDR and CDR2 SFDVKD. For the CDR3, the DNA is TGTGCCACCAGTGATTCTTTCACAGATACGCAGTGTTTT. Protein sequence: CATSDSFTDTQCF.

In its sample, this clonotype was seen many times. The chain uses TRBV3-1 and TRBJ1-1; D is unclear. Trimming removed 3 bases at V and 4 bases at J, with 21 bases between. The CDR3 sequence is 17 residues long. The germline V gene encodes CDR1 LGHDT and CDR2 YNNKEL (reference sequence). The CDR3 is CASSHSRPISIRTEAFF. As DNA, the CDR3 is TGTGCCAGCAGCCATTCTCGTCCCATTTCAATTCGCACTGAAGCTTTCTTT.

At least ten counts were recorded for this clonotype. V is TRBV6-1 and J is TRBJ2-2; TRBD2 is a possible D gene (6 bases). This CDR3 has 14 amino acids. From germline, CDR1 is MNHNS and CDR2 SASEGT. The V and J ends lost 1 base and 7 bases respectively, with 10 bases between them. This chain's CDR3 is CASSEEGEVGELFF. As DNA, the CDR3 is TGTGCCAGCAGTGAAGAAGGGGAGGTCGGGGAGCTGTTTTTT.

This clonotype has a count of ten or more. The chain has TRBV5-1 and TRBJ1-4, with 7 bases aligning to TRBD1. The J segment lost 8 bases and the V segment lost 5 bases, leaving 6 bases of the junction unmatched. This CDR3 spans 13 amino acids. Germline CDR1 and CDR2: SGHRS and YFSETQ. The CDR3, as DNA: TGCGCCAGCAGTCCGGACAGGCCCGAAAAACTGTTTTTT. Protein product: CASSPDRPEKLFF.

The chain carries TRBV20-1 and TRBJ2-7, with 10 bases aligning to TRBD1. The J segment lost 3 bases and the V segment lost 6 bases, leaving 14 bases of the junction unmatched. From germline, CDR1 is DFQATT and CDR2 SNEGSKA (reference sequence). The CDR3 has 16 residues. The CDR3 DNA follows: TGCAGTGCAGAAGACAGGGGGCACTTTAAAAGCTACGAGCAGTACTTC. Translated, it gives CSAEDRGHFKSYEQYF.

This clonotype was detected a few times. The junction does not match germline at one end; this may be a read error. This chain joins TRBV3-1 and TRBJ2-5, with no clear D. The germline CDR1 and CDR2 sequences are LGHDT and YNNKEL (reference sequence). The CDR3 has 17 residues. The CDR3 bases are TGTGCCAGCAGCGTGCGGTGTCCCATTTCTTTCTCTGAGACCCAGCACTTC. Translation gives CASSVRCPISFSETQHF.

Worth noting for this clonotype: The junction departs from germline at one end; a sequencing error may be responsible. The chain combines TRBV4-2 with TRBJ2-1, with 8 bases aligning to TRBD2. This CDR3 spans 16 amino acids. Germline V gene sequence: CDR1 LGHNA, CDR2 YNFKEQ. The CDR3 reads CTSSVRTSKIYNEQFF. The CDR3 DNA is TGTACCAGCAGCGTAAGGACTAGCAAGATCTACAATGAGCAGTTCTTC.

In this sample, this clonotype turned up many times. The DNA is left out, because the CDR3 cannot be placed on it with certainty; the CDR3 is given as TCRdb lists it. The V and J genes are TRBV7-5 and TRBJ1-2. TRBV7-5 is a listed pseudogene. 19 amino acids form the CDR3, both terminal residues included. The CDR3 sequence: CISVPEDVVEVGKTYGYTF.

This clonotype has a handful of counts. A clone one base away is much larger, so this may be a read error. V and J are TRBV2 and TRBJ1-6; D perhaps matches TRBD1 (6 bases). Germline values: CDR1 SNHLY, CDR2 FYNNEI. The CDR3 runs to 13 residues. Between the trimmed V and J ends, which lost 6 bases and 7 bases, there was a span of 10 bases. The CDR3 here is CASRGGQNSPLHF. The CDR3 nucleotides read TGTGCCAGCAGGGGGGGGCAGAATTCACCCCTCCACTTT.

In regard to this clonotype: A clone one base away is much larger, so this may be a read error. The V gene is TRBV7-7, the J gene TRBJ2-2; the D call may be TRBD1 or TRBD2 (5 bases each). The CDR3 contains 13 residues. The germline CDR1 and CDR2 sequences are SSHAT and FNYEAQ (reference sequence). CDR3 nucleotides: TGTGCTAGCAGCTTAGGGGTAAACGGGGAGCTGCTTTTT. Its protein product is CASSLGVNGELLF.

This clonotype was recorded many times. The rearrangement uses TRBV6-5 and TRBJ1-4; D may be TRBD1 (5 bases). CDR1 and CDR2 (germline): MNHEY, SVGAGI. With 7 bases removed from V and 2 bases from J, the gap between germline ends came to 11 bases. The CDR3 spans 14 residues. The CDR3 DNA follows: TGTGCCAGCAATGGACGGGGGACTAATGAAAAACTGTTTTTT. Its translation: CASNGRGTNEKLFF.

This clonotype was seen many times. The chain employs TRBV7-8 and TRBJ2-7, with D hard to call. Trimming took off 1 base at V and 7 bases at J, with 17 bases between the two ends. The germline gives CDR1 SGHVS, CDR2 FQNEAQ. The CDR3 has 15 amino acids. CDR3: CASSLDQGPAREQYF. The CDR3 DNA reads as TGTGCCAGCAGCTTAGATCAAGGACCCGCCCGGGAGCAGTACTTC.

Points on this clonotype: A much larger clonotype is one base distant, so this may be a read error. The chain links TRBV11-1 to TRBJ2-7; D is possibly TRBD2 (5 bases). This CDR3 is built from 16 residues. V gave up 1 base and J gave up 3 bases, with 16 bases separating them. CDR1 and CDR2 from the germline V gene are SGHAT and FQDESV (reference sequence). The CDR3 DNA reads TGTGCCAGCAGCTTAGAGCGACACCCCGAGGGCTACGAGCAGTACTTC. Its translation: CASSLERHPEGYEQYF.

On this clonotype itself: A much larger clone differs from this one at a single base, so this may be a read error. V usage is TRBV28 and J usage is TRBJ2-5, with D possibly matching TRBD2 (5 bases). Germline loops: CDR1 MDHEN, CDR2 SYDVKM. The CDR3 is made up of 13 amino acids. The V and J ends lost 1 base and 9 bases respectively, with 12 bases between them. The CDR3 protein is CASSLLGKEAQYF. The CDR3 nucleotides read TGTGCCAGCAGTTTATTGGGAAAGGAGGCCCAGTACTTC.

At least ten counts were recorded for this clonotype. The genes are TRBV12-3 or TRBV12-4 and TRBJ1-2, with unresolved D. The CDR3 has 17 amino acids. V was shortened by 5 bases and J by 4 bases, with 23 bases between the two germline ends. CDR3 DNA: TGTGCCAGCAGTACATTAGTCAGCTTCCGAAAGACCTATGGCTACACCTTC. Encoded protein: CASSTLVSFRKTYGYTF.

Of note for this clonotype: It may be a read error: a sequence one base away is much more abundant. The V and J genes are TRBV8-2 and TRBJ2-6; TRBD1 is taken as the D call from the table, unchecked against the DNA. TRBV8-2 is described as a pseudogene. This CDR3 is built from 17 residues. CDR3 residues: CGNWGRTTQSRANVLTF. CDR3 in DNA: TGTGGCAATTGGGGTAGGACAACACAAAGTCGGGCCAACGTCCTGACTTTC.

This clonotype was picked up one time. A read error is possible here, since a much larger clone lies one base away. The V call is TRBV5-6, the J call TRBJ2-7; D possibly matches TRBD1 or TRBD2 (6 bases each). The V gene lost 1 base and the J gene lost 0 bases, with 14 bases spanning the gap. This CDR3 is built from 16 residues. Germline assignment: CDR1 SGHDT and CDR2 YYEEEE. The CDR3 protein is CASSLWGAVVSYEQYV. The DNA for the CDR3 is TGTGCCAGCAGCTTGTGGGGGGCGGTAGTCTCCTACGAGCAGTACGTC.

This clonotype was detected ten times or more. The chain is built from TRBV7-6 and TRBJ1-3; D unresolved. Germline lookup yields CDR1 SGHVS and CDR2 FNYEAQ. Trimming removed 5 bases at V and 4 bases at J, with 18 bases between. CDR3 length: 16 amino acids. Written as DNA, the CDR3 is TGTGCCAGCAGCCCCCAAGTGGGAGATTTGGGAAACACCATATATTTT. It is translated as CASSPQVGDLGNTIYF.

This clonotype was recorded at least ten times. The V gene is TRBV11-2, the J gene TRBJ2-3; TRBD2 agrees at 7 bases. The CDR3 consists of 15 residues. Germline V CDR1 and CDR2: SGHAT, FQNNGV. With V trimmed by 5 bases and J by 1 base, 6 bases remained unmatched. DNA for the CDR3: TGTGCCAGCAGCCGGAGCGGGGAGGGCACAGATACGCAGTATTTT. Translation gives CASSRSGEGTDTQYF.

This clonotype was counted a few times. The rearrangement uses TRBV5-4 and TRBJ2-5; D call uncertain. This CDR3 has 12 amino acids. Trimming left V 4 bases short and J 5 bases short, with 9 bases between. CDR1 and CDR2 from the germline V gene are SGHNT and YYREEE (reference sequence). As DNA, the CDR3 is TGTGCCAGCAGCGCAGACTGGGAGACCCAGTACTTC. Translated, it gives CASSADWETQYF.

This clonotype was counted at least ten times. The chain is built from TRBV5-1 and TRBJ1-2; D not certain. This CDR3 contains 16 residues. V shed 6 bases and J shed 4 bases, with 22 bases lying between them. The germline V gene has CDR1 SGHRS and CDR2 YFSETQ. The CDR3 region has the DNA TGCGCCAGCATTATTTTATCGGTTCGAAAGACCTATGGCTACACCTTC. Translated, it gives CASIILSVRKTYGYTF.

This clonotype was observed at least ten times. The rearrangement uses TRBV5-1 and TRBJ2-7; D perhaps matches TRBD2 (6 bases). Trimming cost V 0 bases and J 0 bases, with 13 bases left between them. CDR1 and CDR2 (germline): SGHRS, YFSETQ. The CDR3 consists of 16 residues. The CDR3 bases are TGCGCCAGCAGCTTGGACGTCTCTAGCGACTCCTACGAGCAGTACTTC. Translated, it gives CASSLDVSSDSYEQYF. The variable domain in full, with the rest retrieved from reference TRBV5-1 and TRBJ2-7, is KAGVTQTPRYLIKTRGQQVTLSCSPISGHRSVSWYQQTPGQGLQFLFEYFSETQRNKGNFPGRFSGRQFSNSRSEMNVSTLELGDSALYLCASSLDVSSDSYEQYFGPGTRLTVT.

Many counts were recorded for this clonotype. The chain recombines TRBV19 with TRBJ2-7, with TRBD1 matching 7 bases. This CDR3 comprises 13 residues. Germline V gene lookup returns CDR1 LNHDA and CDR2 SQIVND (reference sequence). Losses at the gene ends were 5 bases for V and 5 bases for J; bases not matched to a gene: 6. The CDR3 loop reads CASSVTGSHEQYF. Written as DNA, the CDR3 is TGTGCCAGTAGTGTGACAGGGTCCCACGAGCAGTACTTC.

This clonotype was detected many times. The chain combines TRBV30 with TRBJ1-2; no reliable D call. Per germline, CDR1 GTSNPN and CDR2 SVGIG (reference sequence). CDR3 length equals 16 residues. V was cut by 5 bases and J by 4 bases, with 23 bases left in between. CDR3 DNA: TGTGCCTGGGATAAGCTGTGTTATAGAAAGACCTATGGCTACACCTTC. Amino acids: CAWDKLCYRKTYGYTF.